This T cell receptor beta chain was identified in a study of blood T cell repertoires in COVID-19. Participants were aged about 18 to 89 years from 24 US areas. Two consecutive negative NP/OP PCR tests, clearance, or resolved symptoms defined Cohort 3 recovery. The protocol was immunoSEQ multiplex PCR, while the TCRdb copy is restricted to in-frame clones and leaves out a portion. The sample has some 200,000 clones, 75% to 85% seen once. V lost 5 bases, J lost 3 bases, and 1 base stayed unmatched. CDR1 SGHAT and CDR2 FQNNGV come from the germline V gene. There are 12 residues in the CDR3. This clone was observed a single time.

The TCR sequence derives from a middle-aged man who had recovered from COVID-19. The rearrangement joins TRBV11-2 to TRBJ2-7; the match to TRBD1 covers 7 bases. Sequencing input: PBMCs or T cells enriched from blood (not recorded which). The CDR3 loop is CASSRQGYEQYF. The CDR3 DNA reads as TGTGCCAGCAGCCGACAGGGCTACGAGCAGTACTTC.